One and the same sample provided the 32 T cell receptor beta chains below, sequenced in a study of beta chain features in type 1 diabetes. Reverse transcribing all isolated RNA meant expressed TCRB transcripts were sequenced. The table came from immunoSEQ multiplex PCR; TCRdb's copy has only in-frame clones and leaves some out. The sample yields 200,000 to 250,000 clones, about 9.3% seen once. The source material was naive CD4+ T cells from blood. The receptor source for this set is a woman between 18 and 29 years old in good health.

This clone appeared a few times. The chain couples TRBV30 to TRBJ1-5; D is unclear. This CDR3 comprises 14 residues. The germline V gene encodes CDR1 GTSNPN and CDR2 SVGIG (reference sequence). V was clipped by 1 base and J by 0 bases, with 7 bases between them. CDR3 sequence (DNA): TGTGCCTGGAGTGGGGAGAGTAGCAATCAGCCCCAGCATTTT. Its protein is CAWSGESSNQPQHF.

This clone has just a few counts. The chain carries TRBV23-1 and TRBJ2-7; D perhaps matches TRBD1 (6 bases). TRBV23-1 is placed among ORFs of uncertain function. The ends were cut back, 3 bases at V and 0 bases at J, with 15 bases in the middle. This CDR3 has 16 amino acids. CDR3 in amino acids: CASSQGAGPDSYEQYF. CDR3 DNA: TGCGCCAGCAGTCAGGGGGCAGGGCCGGACTCCTACGAGCAGTACTTC.

This clone was seen more than once but under ten times. The chain links TRBV6-6 to TRBJ2-7, with 9 bases fitting TRBD1. Germline V gives CDR1 MNHNY, CDR2 SVGAGI (reference sequence). Trimming took 6 bases from V and 5 from J; bases not matched to a gene: 14. CDR3 length equals 16 residues. The CDR3: CASSPGTGIRLDEQYF. CDR3 nucleotides: TGTGCCAGCAGCCCCGGGACAGGGATTCGACTCGACGAGCAGTACTTC.

Many counts were recorded for this clone. The chain employs TRBV7-9 and TRBJ2-3, with 9 positions matching TRBD1. This CDR3 contains 15 residues. The germline V gene has CDR1 SEHNR and CDR2 FQNEAQ (reference sequence). Germline trimming cut 6 bases from V and 0 bases from J; bases unmatched to any gene: 4. The CDR3 region has the DNA TGTGCCAGCAGACCCGGGACAGGGAGCACAGATACGCAGTATTTT. Amino acid sequence: CASRPGTGSTDTQYF. The variable domain in full, with the rest retrieved from reference TRBV7-9 and TRBJ2-3, is DTGVSQNPRHKITKRGQNVTFRCDPISEHNRLYWYRQTLGQGPEFLTYFQNEAQLEKSRLLSDRFSAERPKGSFSTLEIQRTEQGDSAMYLCASRPGTGSTDTQYFGPGTRLTVL.

This clone was seen ten or more times. The V call is TRBV23-1, the J call TRBJ2-7; 8 bases are shared with TRBD1. TRBV23-1 is annotated as an ORF whose role is uncertain. CDR3 length: 15 residues. The V segment lost 4 bases and the J segment 5 bases; nucleotides outside the gene matches: 10. CDR3 nucleotides: TGCGCCAGCAGTCCCCCTAGGACAGGGATCCACGAGCAGTACTTC. It translates to CASSPPRTGIHEQYF.

V is TRBV6-1 and J is TRBJ2-7; 7 bases map to TRBD1. CDR1 is MNHNS, CDR2 SASEGT, per germline. The CDR3 covers 15 residues. J was trimmed by 0 bases and V by 11 bases; bases with no gene match: 13. The CDR3 DNA reads TGTGCCGGTGGAAAAGAGACAGGGAGCTCCTACGAGCAGTACTTC. Amino acids: CAGGKETGSSYEQYF.

The V and J genes are TRBV30 and TRBJ2-2; D possibly corresponds to TRBD2 (5 bases). Germline V gene sequence: CDR1 GTSNPN, CDR2 SVGIG (reference sequence). This CDR3 region has 14 residues. V was trimmed by 3 bases and J by 7 bases, leaving 15 bases between them. CDR3 sequence: CAWRPGCSLGELFF. CDR3 DNA: TGTGCCTGGAGACCGGGATGTTCCCTCGGGGAGCTGTTTTTT.

The rearrangement joins TRBV5-1 to TRBJ2-7, with 8 bases that match TRBD2. This CDR3 comprises 16 residues. V trimming: 6 bases; J trimming: 2 bases; junction bases outside the gene matches: 13. Germline CDR1 is SGHRS and CDR2 is YFSETQ. In DNA form, the CDR3 reads TGCGCCAGCACCTCCGGACTAGCATCGAGCACCTACGAGCAGTACTTC. Its protein product is CASTSGLASSTYEQYF.

CDR3 coding DNA: TGTGCCAGCAGCTTGGGAACGGGACAGGTGAATCAGCCCCAGCATTTT. Its protein product is CASSLGTGQVNQPQHF. The chain links TRBV5-6 to TRBJ1-5; 8 bases line up with TRBD1. V shed 0 bases, J shed 4 bases, and the junction held 6 bases outside the gene matches. The germline gives CDR1 SGHDT, CDR2 YYEEEE. This CDR3 has 16 residues. Full variable domain (rest looked up from reference TRBV5-6 and TRBJ1-5): DAGVTQSPTHLIKTRGQQVTLRCSPKSGHDTVSWYQQALGQGPQFIFQYYEEEERQRGNFPDRFSGHQFPNYSSELNVNALLLGDSALYLCASSLGTGQVNQPQHFGDGTRLSIL.

This clone turned up a few times. The chain couples TRBV19 to TRBJ1-1, with D tentatively TRBD1 (5 bases). V lost 7 bases, J lost 0 bases, and 9 bases lay in between. The CDR3 sequence is 13 residues long. Germline assignment: CDR1 LNHDA and CDR2 SQIVND (reference sequence). Here the CDR3 reads CASNTGLNTEAFF. The CDR3 DNA reads as TGTGCCAGTAATACAGGTTTGAACACTGAAGCTTTCTTT.

This chain links TRBV30 with TRBJ2-3; D possibly corresponds to TRBD2 (5 bases). CDR1 and CDR2 from the germline V gene are GTSNPN and SVGIG (reference sequence). The CDR3 consists of 15 residues. V was shortened by 2 bases and J by 4 bases, with 16 bases between the two germline ends. CDR3 DNA sequence: TGTGCCTGGAGTAATCCAAGCCGGCGGGCAGATACGCAGTATTTT. Translating gives CAWSNPSRRADTQYF.

This clone was counted only a few times. One junction end does not reproduce the germline sequence, and a read error may be involved. This sequence joins TRBV30 and TRBJ1-2; maybe TRBD1 (5 bases). The germline V gene has CDR1 GTSNPN and CDR2 SVGIG (reference sequence). This CDR3 spans 11 amino acids. CDR3 amino acids: CAWSALQARAF. CDR3 bases: TGTGCCTGGAGTGCGTTACAGGCCCGGGCCTTC.

The V gene is TRBV5-1, the J gene TRBJ2-3, with 9 bases aligning to TRBD2. The CDR3 length is 14 residues. Germline V gene lookup returns CDR1 SGHRS and CDR2 YFSETQ. The V and J ends lost 4 bases and 4 bases, in that order; junction bases with no gene match: 4. CDR3 DNA: TGCGCCAGCAGCCCCGAGCGGGAGGCAGATACGCAGTATTTT. This codes for CASSPEREADTQYF.

This clone was picked up a small number of times. J is TRBJ1-1 and V is TRBV7-6; D gene uncertain. Germline CDR1 SGHVS, CDR2 FNYEAQ. This CDR3 is built from 13 residues. Trimming shortened V by 2 bases and J by 0 bases, and 4 bases separated the two germline ends. Written as DNA, the CDR3 is TGTGCCAGCAGCTTACAGGTGAACACTGAAGCTTTCTTT. Its protein product is CASSLQVNTEAFF.

The J gene is TRBJ2-7, the V gene TRBV30, with 7 bases matching TRBD1. CDR1 and CDR2 (germline): GTSNPN, SVGIG (reference sequence). Losses at the gene ends were 2 bases for V and 2 bases for J; bases not matched to a gene: 12. The CDR3 is 16 residues long. The DNA of the CDR3 is TGTGCCTGGAGTTCGACGCGACAGGGAAGAGCCTACGAGCAGTACTTC. Its translation: CAWSSTRQGRAYEQYF.

This clone has a handful of counts. The chain couples TRBV7-2 to TRBJ1-5; 11 bases map to TRBD1. The CDR3 is made up of 16 amino acids. CDR1 and CDR2 from the germline V gene are SGHTA and FQGNSA. The V gene end was trimmed by 5 bases and the J gene end by 7 bases; junction bases not matched to a gene: 10. CDR3: CASSRDRDRGWQPQHF. The DNA of the CDR3 is TGTGCCAGCAGCCGAGACCGGGACAGGGGGTGGCAGCCCCAGCATTTT.

The chain carries TRBV18 and TRBJ1-2; 8 bases agree with TRBD1. This CDR3 contains 17 residues. Looked up from germline, CDR1 is KGHSH and CDR2 is LQKENI. V shed 3 bases, J shed 3 bases, and the junction held 12 bases outside the gene matches. CDR3 DNA: TGTGCCAGCTCACCCTTAACCGGGACAGGCCAAGACTATGGCTACACCTTC. Translated, it gives CASSPLTGTGQDYGYTF.

The chain joins TRBV15 to TRBJ2-7; no clear D. The germline V gene has CDR1 LNHNV and CDR2 YYDKDF (reference sequence). The V end lost 0 bases, the J end lost 0 bases, and 15 bases lay between the germline ends. This CDR3 is 17 amino acids long. The CDR3 protein is CATSRDLGHLNSYEQYF. In nucleotides, the CDR3 is TGTGCCACCAGCAGAGATCTGGGCCACCTTAACTCCTACGAGCAGTACTTC.

This chain uses TRBV18 with TRBJ2-1, with a tentative D call TRBD1 (6 bases). This CDR3 comprises 16 residues. Deletions cut 4 bases from V and 4 bases from J, with 17 bases between. Germline V gene lookup returns CDR1 KGHSH and CDR2 LQKENI. Here the CDR3 reads CASSHREYRAYNEQFF. CDR3 DNA sequence: TGTGCCAGCTCACACAGGGAGTATCGGGCGTACAATGAGCAGTTCTTC.

The chain recombines TRBV5-4 with TRBJ2-7; 7 bases are a match to TRBD1. J gave up 1 base and V 0 bases, and 4 bases lay outside the gene matches. Germline values: CDR1 SGHNT, CDR2 YYREEE (reference sequence). This CDR3 comprises 15 residues. The CDR3 sequence: CASSLATGTSYEQYF. Here the CDR3 DNA reads TGTGCCAGCAGCTTGGCGACAGGGACGTCCTACGAGCAGTACTTC.

This clone has only a few counts. CDR3 sequence: CASSSGGYDYGYTF. The CDR3 nucleotides read TGTGCCAGCAGCTCCGGGGGTTATGACTATGGCTACACCTTC. V usage is TRBV5-4 and J usage is TRBJ1-2; possibly TRBD1 for D (5 bases). CDR1 is SGHNT and CDR2 is YYREEE in the germline V gene (reference sequence). CDR3 size: 14 residues. V was cut by 3 bases and J by 3 bases, with 12 bases left in between.

This clone turned up a few times. V usage is TRBV29-1 and J usage is TRBJ1-2; D unresolved. From germline, CDR1 is SQVTM and CDR2 ANQGSEA. V lost 7 bases to trimming and J lost 5 bases, with 20 bases between them. The CDR3 is 14 amino acids. CDR3 sequence: CSAKSTAGPYGYTF. CDR3 nucleotides: TGCAGCGCCAAAAGTACAGCCGGCCCATATGGCTACACCTTC.

The gene calls are TRBV5-1 and TRBJ1-1; no reliable D call. V was shortened by 0 bases and J by 5 bases, with 5 bases between the two germline ends. The CDR3 has 12 residues. Germline values: CDR1 SGHRS, CDR2 YFSETQ. The chain's CDR3 is CASSLGDTEAFF. The CDR3 DNA follows: TGCGCCAGCAGCTTGGGAGATACTGAAGCTTTCTTT.

The chain employs TRBV30 and TRBJ2-7, with D tentatively TRBD1 (6 bases). Trimming took 5 bases from V and 0 from J, leaving 11 bases between them. This CDR3 comprises 13 residues. Germline CDR1 and CDR2: GTSNPN and SVGIG (reference sequence). The CDR3 sequence: CAWGTRSSYEQYF. The DNA for the CDR3 is TGTGCCTGGGGGACAAGGAGCTCCTACGAGCAGTACTTC.

CDR3 in amino acids: CASSPKGASYGYTF. Written as DNA, the CDR3 is TGTGCCAGCAGTCCCAAAGGGGCGAGCTATGGCTACACCTTC. V usage is TRBV6-4 and J usage is TRBJ1-2, with D possibly being TRBD1 (5 bases). Germline V CDR1 and CDR2: MRHNA, SNTAGT. The CDR3 spans 14 residues. With 5 bases removed from V and 4 bases from J, the gap between germline ends came to 14 bases.

This chain connects TRBV7-3 to TRBJ2-3; TRBD2 matches 10 bases. The CDR3 has 15 residues. Germline V gives CDR1 SGHTA, CDR2 FQGTGA. J was trimmed by 5 bases and V by 5 bases; bases with no gene match: 7. The CDR3 bases are TGTGCCAGCAGCCTGGGGATAGCGGGGGGAGATACGCAGTATTTT. This sequence encodes CASSLGIAGGDTQYF.

The rearrangement links TRBV4-1 to TRBJ1-2; D is perhaps TRBD1 (5 bases). Looked up from germline, CDR1 is MGHRA and CDR2 is YSYEKL. V gave up 3 bases and J gave up 6 bases, with 29 bases separating them. The CDR3 has 19 residues. The CDR3 region is CASSQNSVGTAGGGHGYTF. The CDR3 bases are TGCGCCAGCAGCCAGAACTCCGTCGGGACGGCCGGCGGAGGGCATGGCTACACCTTC.

In its sample, this clone was seen a few times. The chain is built from TRBV18 and TRBJ2-1; 11 bases align to TRBD2. V trimming: 1 base; J trimming: 8 bases; junction bases outside the gene matches: 7. Per germline, CDR1 KGHSH and CDR2 LQKENI. The CDR3 totals 16 residues. The CDR3 DNA sequence: TGTGCCAGCTCACCACTAGCGGGAGGGTCTCTGGATGAGCAGTTCTTC. Translated, it gives CASSPLAGGSLDEQFF.

This rearrangement joins TRBV2 to TRBJ2-7; 7 nucleotides match TRBD1. This CDR3 comprises 13 residues. Looked up from germline, CDR1 is SNHLY and CDR2 is FYNNEI. The V and J ends lost 7 bases and 6 bases, in that order; junction bases with no gene match: 9. The CDR3 DNA reads as TGTGCCAGCAACCAGGACAGGATCGCCGAGCAGTACTTC. Amino acids: CASNQDRIAEQYF.

The V call is TRBV7-3, the J call TRBJ1-6; D is ambiguous. The germline CDR1 and CDR2 sequences are SGHTA and FQGTGA. Trimming took off 1 base at V and 6 bases at J, with 7 bases between the two ends. This CDR3 spans 14 amino acids. The CDR3 DNA is TGTGCCAGCAGCTTAAACCGGAGTAATTCACCCCTCCACTTT. Its protein is CASSLNRSNSPLHF.

This clone was seen a handful of times. The rearrangement links TRBV14 to TRBJ1-2, with 9 bases lining up with TRBD1. The CDR3 sequence is 15 residues long. Per germline, CDR1 SGHDN and CDR2 FVKESK. V dropped 1 base and J dropped 9; count of bases not matched to a gene: 9. The CDR3 protein is CASSQGLGQGKRYTF. DNA for the CDR3: TGTGCCAGCAGCCAAGGTTTGGGACAGGGAAAGCGCTACACCTTC.

This clone was seen a few times. This chain uses TRBV5-1 with TRBJ2-2, with D maybe TRBD1 (6 bases). CDR3 length: 15 amino acids. V dropped 5 bases and J dropped 6 bases, with 17 bases sitting between them. The germline CDR1 and CDR2 sequences are SGHRS and YFSETQ. CDR3 protein: CASRITGPDAGELFF. CDR3 nucleotide sequence: TGCGCCAGCAGAATAACAGGGCCCGACGCCGGGGAGCTGTTTTTT. Using reference TRBV5-1 and TRBJ2-2 for the parts outside the CDR3, the full variable domain is KAGVTQTPRYLIKTRGQQVTLSCSPISGHRSVSWYQQTPGQGLQFLFEYFSETQRNKGNFPGRFSGRQFSNSRSEMNVSTLELGDSALYLCASRITGPDAGELFFGEGSRLTVL.